A single sample gave rise to the 4 T cell receptor beta chains below, sequenced in a study of T cells in Graves' hyperthyroidism and ophthalmopathy. Amplification of TCR beta CDR3 regions used RNA as the template. When the TCR CDR3 underwent first-round RT-PCR, the HTBI primer set was used. TCRdb itself ran the multiplex PCR reads through MiXCR, one entry per CDR3 protein. Counted here are some 530,000 distinct CDR3 sequences, under 25% occurring once; the ten biggest clones make up 49%. Input material: blood. The origin of the receptors is a woman in her 70s with Graves' ophthalmopathy.

In this sample, this clonotype turned up a few times. The chain joins TRBV7-9 to TRBJ1-6; tentatively, D is TRBD1 (6 bases). The CDR3 runs 15 residues. Germline V lookup: CDR1 SEHNR, CDR2 FQNEAQ (reference sequence). The V gene lost 5 bases and the J gene lost 2 bases, with 10 bases spanning the gap. The CDR3 is CASSPRTAYNSPLHF. Here the CDR3 DNA reads TGTGCCAGCAGCCCTCGGACAGCCTATAATTCACCCCTCCACTTT. Full variable domain (remainder filled in from reference TRBV7-9 and TRBJ1-6): DTGVSQNPRHKITKRGQNVTFRCDPISEHNRLYWYRQTLGQGPEFLTYFQNEAQLEKSRLLSDRFSAERPKGSFSTLEIQRTEQGDSAMYLCASSPRTAYNSPLHFGNGTRLTVT.

At least ten counts were recorded for this clonotype. This chain connects TRBV28 to TRBJ1-5, with D hard to call. Trimming pared 6 bases from V and 7 bases from J, leaving 10 bases between. The CDR3 spans 12 residues. In germline, CDR1 is MDHEN, CDR2 SYDVKM. CDR3 loop: CASRGYRQPQHF. The CDR3 DNA sequence: TGTGCCAGCAGGGGTTATCGCCAGCCCCAGCATTTT.

The V call is TRBV29-1, the J call TRBJ1-1; D ambiguous. V was trimmed by 5 bases and J by 5 bases, leaving 24 bases between them. The CDR3 spans 16 residues. CDR1 is SQVTM and CDR2 is ANQGSEA in the germline V gene. The CDR3 region has the DNA TGCAGCGTTCGAAGTGGGCGGGGAATAAGAGGAACTGAAGCTTTCTTT. It is translated as CSVRSGRGIRGTEAFF.

This clonotype turned up a few times. The chain has TRBV7-9 and TRBJ1-1, with D perhaps matching TRBD1 (6 bases). The germline V gene encodes CDR1 SEHNR and CDR2 FQNEAQ (reference sequence). The CDR3 consists of 15 residues. V lost 4 bases to trimming and J lost 4 bases, with 16 bases between them. CDR3 nucleotide sequence: TGTGCCAGCAGCTCTCAAAGCGGGGGCGCCACTGAAGCTTTCTTT. It encodes CASSSQSGGATEAFF. Combining the CDR3 with reference TRBV7-9 and TRBJ1-1 gives the whole variable domain DTGVSQNPRHKITKRGQNVTFRCDPISEHNRLYWYRQTLGQGPEFLTYFQNEAQLEKSRLLSDRFSAERPKGSFSTLEIQRTEQGDSAMYLCASSSQSGGATEAFFGQGTRLTVV.